Given below is one T cell receptor (beta chain) in context. Antigen unknown. Trimming stripped 6 bases from V and 8 bases from J, with 22 bases between. The CDR3 is made up of 15 amino acids. Germline CDR1 and CDR2: LNHDA and SQIVND (reference sequence). This PCR relied on a set of 60 Vbeta primers and 13 Jbeta primers. Clones were read by immunoSEQ multiplex PCR, and TCRdb kept only the in-frame ones, dropping some. Of more than 150,000 clones in the sample, roughly three quarters were seen once. This record comes from a study of cytomegalovirus exposure and HLA in healthy donors. Findings and caveats of the study: Near-uniform donor sequencing depth was presumed by presence/absence analyses.

Sequenced sample: PBMCs. The source of this sequence is a young woman in good health and CMV-seropositive. The chain joins TRBV19 to TRBJ1-2; D ambiguous. The CDR3: CASRRPDTEGGGYTF. CDR3 nucleotides: TGTGCCAGTAGACGACCAGACACAGAAGGCGGGGGCTACACCTTC.